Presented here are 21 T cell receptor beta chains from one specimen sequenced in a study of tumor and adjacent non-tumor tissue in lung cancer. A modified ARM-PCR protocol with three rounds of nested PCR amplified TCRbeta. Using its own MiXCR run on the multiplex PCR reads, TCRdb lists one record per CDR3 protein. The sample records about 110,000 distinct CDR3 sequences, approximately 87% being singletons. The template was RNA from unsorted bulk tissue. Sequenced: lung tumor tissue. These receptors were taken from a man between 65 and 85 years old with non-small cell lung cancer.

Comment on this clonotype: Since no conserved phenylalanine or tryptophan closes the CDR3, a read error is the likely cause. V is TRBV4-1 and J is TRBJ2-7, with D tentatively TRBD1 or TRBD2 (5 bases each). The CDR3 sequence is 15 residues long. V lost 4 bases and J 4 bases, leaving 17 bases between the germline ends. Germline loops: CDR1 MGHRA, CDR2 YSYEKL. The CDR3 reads CASSPGPSREYEQYS. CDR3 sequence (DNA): TGCGCCAGCAGCCCAGGACCCAGCAGGGAGTACGAGCAGTACTCC.

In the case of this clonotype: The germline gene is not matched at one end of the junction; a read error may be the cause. The DNA for the CDR3 is TGTGCCAGCAGCTTACTGGGCACAGGGGTTGCTGGGGAGCTGTCTTTT. This encodes CASSLLGTGVAGELSF. The J gene is TRBJ2-2, the V gene TRBV11-2; 7 bases are a match to TRBD1. Germline loops: CDR1 SGHAT, CDR2 FQNNGV. There are 16 residues in the CDR3.

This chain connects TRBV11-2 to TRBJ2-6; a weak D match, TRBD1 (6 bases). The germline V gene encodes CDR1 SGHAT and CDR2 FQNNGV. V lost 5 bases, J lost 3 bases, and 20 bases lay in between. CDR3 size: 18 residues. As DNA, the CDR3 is TGTGCCAGCAGCCCCGGGTCAGGGGCTTCTCGTGGGGCCAACGTCCTGACTTTC. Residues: CASSPGSGASRGANVLTF.

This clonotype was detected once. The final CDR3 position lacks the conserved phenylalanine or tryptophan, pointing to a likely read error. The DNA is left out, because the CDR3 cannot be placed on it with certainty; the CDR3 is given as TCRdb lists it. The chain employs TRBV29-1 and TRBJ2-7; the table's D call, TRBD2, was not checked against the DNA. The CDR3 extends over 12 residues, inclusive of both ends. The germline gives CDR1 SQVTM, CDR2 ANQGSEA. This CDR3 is CNARTSGMVFFI.

CDR3 loop: CASSRQGGEQYF. The CDR3 nucleotides read TGTGCCAGCAGCAGGCAGGGGGGCGAGCAGTACTTC. The V call is TRBV11-2, the J call TRBJ2-7; a possible D gene is TRBD1 (7 bases). V shed 5 bases and J shed 6 bases, with 11 bases lying between them. Per germline, CDR1 SGHAT and CDR2 FQNNGV. The CDR3 is 12 residues long.

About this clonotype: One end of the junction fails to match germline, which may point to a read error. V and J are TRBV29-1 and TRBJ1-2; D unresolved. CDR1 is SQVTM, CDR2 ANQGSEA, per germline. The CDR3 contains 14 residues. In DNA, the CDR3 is TGTAGCGCCGAGAGAGTGAAGGCTAAGTATGGCTACACCTTC. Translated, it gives CSAERVKAKYGYTF. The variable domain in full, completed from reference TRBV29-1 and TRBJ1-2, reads SAVISQKPSRDICQRGTSLTIQCQVDSQVTMMFWYRQQPGQSLTLIATANQGSEATYESGFVIDKFPISRPNLTFSTLTVSNMSPEDSSIYLCSAERVKAKYGYTFGSGTRLTVV.

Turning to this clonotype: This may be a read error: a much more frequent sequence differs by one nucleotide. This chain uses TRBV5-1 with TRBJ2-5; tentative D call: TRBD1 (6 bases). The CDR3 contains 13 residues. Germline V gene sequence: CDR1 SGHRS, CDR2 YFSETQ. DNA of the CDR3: TGCGCCAGCAGCGAAACAGGGACGGAGATCCAGTACTTC. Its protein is CASSETGTEIQYF.

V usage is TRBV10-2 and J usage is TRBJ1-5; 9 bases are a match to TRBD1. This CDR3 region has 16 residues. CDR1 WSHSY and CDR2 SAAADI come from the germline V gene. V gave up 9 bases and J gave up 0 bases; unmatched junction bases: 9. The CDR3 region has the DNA TGCGCCAGGAAAACGGACAGGGGTTGTAGCAATCAGCCCCAGCATTTT. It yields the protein CARKTDRGCSNQPQHF.

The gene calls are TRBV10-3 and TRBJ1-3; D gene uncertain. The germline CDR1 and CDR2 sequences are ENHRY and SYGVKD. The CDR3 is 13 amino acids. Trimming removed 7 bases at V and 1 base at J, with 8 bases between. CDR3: CAIMPGSGNTIYF. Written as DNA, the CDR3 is TGTGCCATCATGCCGGGGTCTGGAAACACCATATATTTT.

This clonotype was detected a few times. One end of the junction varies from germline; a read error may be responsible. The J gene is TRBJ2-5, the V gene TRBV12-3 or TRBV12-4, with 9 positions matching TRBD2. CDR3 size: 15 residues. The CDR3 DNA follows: TGTGCCAGCAGCGGGCTAGCGGGGATGGTGGAGACCCGGTACTTC. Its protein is CASSGLAGMVETRYF.

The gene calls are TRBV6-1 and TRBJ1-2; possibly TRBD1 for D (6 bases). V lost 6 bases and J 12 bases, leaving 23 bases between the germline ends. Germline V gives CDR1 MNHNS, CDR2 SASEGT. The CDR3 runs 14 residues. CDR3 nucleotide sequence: TGTGCCAGCAGGAAGACAGGCGGCAACGGGGAGCACACCTTC. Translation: CASRKTGGNGEHTF.

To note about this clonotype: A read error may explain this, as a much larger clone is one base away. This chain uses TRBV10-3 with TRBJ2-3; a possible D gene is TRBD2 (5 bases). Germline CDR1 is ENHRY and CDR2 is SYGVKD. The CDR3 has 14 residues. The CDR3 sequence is CAISSGVRTDTLYF. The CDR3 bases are TGTGCCATCAGTAGCGGAGTTCGCACAGATACGCTGTATTTT.

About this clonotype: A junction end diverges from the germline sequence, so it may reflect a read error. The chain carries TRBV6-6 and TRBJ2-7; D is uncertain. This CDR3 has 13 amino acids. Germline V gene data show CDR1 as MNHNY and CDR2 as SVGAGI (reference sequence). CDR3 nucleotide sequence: TGTGCCATCAGTTACGCCAAGGAAGGCGAGCAGTACTTC. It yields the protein CAISYAKEGEQYF.

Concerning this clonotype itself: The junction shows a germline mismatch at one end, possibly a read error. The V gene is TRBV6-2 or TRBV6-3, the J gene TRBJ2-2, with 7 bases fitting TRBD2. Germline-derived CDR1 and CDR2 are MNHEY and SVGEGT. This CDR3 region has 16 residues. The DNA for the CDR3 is TGTGCCAGCAGTCACATCAGCGGGGCCAACACCGGGGAGCTGTCTTTT. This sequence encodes CASSHISGANTGELSF.

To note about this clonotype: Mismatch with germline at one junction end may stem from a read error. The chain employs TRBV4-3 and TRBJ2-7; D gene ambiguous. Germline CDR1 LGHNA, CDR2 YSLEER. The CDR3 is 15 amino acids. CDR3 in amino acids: CASSQDQMGYYKQYF. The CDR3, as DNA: TGCGCCAGTAGCCAGGATCAGATGGGATACTACAAGCAGTATTTC.

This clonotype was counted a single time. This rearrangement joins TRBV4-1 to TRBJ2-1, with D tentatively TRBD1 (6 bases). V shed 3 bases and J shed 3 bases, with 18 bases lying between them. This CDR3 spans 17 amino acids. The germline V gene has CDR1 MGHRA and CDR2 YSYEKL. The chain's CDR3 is CASSHSSGSGVYNEQFF. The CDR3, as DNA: TGCGCCAGCAGCCATTCCTCAGGGTCAGGGGTCTACAATGAGCAGTTCTTC.

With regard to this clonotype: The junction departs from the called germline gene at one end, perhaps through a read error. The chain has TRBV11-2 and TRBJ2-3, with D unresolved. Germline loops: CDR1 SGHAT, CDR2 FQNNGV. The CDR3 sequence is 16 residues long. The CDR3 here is CPRNFSFGYSTDTQYF. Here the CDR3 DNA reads TGTCCCAGGAACTTCTCGTTCGGGTATAGCACAGATACGCAGTATTTT.

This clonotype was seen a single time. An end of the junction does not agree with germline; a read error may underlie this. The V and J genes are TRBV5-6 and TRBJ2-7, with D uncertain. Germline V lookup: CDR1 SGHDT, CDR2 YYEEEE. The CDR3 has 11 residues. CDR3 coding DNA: TGTGACAGCACCGGGCCCTACGAGCAGTACTTC. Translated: CDSTGPYEQYF.

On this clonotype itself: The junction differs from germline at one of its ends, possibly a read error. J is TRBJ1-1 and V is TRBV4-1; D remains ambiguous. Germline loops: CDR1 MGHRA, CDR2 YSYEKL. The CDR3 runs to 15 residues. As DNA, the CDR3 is TGCGCCAGCAGCCCCTGGGAACTGGCGAACACTGAAGCTCTCTTT. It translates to CASSPWELANTEALF.

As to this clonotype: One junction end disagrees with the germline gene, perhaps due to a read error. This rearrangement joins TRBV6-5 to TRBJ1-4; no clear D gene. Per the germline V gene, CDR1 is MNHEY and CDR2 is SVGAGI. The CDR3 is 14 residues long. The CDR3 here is CASRPTEPYEKLLF. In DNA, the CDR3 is TGTGCCAGCAGACCCACAGAGCCCTATGAAAAACTGCTTTTT.

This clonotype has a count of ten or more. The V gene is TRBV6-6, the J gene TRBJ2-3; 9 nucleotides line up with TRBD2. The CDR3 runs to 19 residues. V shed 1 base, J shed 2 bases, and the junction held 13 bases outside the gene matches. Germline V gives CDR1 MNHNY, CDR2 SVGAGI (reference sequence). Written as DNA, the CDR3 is TGTGCCAGCAGTTACTACCTACCCCCTATAGCGGGGGCCACAGATACGCAGTATTTT. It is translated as CASSYYLPPIAGATDTQYF.